A single sample is the source of the 5 T cell receptor beta chains below, sequenced in a study of blood T cell repertoires in COVID-19. Clones were sequenced by immunoSEQ multiplex PCR, and TCRdb holds only the in-frame ones, with some missing. The sample has around 63,000 clones, around 79% seen once. Sequenced material: peripheral blood. All receptors derive from a woman aged 45-65 years with active or convalescent COVID-19.

The chain uses TRBV30 and TRBJ1-6; 9 bases fit TRBD1. The CDR3 runs to 14 residues. CDR1 and CDR2 (germline): GTSNPN, SVGIG (reference sequence). V was clipped by 3 bases and J by 10 bases; unmatched bases: 7. The CDR3 loop reads CAWRIGQGSSPLHF. DNA of the CDR3: TGTGCCTGGAGGATCGGACAGGGGAGCTCACCCCTCCACTTT.

V and J are TRBV24-1 and TRBJ1-2, with TRBD1 identical over 9 bases. CDR3 size: 15 residues. In germline, CDR1 is KGHDR, CDR2 SFDVKD. The J segment lost 4 bases and the V segment lost 6 bases, leaving 8 bases of the junction unmatched. CDR3 coding DNA: TGTGCCACCAGTTCAATTGGACAGGGGATCTATGGCTACACCTTC. Translation gives CATSSIGQGIYGYTF.

This clone showed up just a few times. The chain carries TRBV25-1 and TRBJ1-5; TRBD1 aligns across 9 bases. Germline CDR1 is MGHDK and CDR2 is SYGVNS. The CDR3 is made up of 14 amino acids. The V gene end was trimmed by 8 bases and the J gene end by 3 bases; junction bases not matched to a gene: 5. In DNA, the CDR3 is TGTGCCAGCTCGGGACAGGGCAACAATCAGCCCCAGCATTTT. It translates to CASSGQGNNQPQHF. The full variable domain, completed using reference TRBV25-1 and TRBJ1-5, is EADIYQTPRYLVIGTGKKITLECSQTMGHDKMYWYQQDPGMELHLIHYSYGVNSTEKGDLSSESTVSRIRTEHFPLTLESARPSHTSQYLCASSGQGNNQPQHFGDGTRLSIL.

In regard to this clone: One end of the junction does not line up with germline, which may come from a read error. This chain joins TRBV23-1 and TRBJ2-7; the match to TRBD1 covers 7 bases. TRBV23-1 belongs to the ORF category, with a function that is uncertain. The CDR3 is 13 amino acids. Here the CDR3 reads CASSQLRTGYFGF. The CDR3 DNA reads as TGCGCCAGCAGTCAATTACGGACAGGATATTTCGGCTTC.

V and J are TRBV5-4 and TRBJ2-7; 7 nucleotides line up with TRBD2. V shed 1 base and J 7 bases; nucleotides not matched to a gene: 5. This CDR3 contains 13 residues. Germline V lookup: CDR1 SGHNT, CDR2 YYREEE (reference sequence). The CDR3 sequence: CASSLIGGDEQYF. Written as DNA, the CDR3 is TGTGCCAGCAGCTTGATTGGGGGGGATGAGCAGTACTTC.